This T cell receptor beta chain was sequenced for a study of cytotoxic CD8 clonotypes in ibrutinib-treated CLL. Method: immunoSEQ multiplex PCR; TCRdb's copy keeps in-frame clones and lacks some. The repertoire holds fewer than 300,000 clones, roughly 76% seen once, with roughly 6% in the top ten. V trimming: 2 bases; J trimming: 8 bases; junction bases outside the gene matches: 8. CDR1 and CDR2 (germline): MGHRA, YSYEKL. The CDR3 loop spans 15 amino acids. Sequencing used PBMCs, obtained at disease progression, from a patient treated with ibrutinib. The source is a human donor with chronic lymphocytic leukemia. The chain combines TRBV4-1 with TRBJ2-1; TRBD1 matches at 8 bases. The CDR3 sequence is CASSQSDRAAYEQFF. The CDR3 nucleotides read TGCGCCAGCAGCCAATCGGACAGGGCGGCCTATGAGCAGTTCTTC.